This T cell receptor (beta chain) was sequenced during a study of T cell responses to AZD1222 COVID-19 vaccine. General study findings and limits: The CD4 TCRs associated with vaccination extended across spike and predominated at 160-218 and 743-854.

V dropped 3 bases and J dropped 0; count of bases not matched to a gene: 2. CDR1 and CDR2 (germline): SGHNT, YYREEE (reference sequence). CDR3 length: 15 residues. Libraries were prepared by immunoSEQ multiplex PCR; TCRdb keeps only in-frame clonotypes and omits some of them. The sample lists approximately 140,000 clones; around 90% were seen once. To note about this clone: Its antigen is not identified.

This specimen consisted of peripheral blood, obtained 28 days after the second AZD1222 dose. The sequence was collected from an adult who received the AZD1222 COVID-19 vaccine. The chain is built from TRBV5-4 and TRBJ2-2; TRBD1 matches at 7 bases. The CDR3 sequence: CASSSQGANTGELFF. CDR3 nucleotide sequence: TGTGCCAGCAGCTCGCAGGGGGCGAACACCGGGGAGCTGTTTTTT.